These T cell receptor beta chains were read from a single sample in a study of shared clonotypes between healthy human individuals. The data were produced by immunoSEQ multiplex PCR, yet TCRdb's version contains in-frame clones alone and is incomplete. This repertoire shows about 500,000 clones, approximately 80% found once; its top ten account for 12%. Sequences were obtained from PBMCs. The receptors were gathered from a woman in her thirties or forties in good health. Some clones in this sample may be carry-over from other donors' samples. Both conserved end residues are part of each CDR3. The D gene is left open where the match is weak.

CDR3: CASSATGGETQYF
D: TRBD1
J: TRBJ2-5
V: TRBV5-6

CDR3: CSVGNTGELFF
D: .
J: TRBJ2-2
V: TRBV29-1

CDR3: CASSTRVGSLGGNTIYF
D: .
J: TRBJ1-3
V: TRBV19

CDR3: CASSRLAGNFNEQFF
D: TRBD2
J: TRBJ2-1
V: TRBV9

CDR3: CASSPGEYPPNEQFF
D: .
J: TRBJ2-1
V: TRBV5-1

CDR3: CASSPAGEWREQYF
D: TRBD2
J: TRBJ2-7
V: TRBV7-8

CDR3: CASSQVTQETQYF
D: .
J: TRBJ2-5
V: TRBV4-2

CDR3: CASSQDGGTGGYEQYF
D: TRBD2
J: .
V: TRBV4-2

CDR3: CASSEVGGGSNQPQHF
D: .
J: TRBJ1-5
V: TRBV28

CDR3: CASSLSQRAHNEQFF
D: .
J: TRBJ2-1
V: TRBV28

CDR3: CASSPPYGGNTGELFF
D: .
J: TRBJ2-2
V: TRBV7-2

CDR3: CASTSPAGEQFF
D: .
J: TRBJ2-1
V: TRBV19

CDR3: CASRGQLNTEAFF
D: TRBD1
J: TRBJ1-1
V: TRBV10-1

CDR3: CASSSPHQGIHEQYF
D: .
J: TRBJ2-7
V: TRBV27

CDR3: CASSSRVTNTGELFF
D: .
J: .
V: TRBV6-5

CDR3: CASSLGDRNTIYF
D: .
J: TRBJ1-3
V: TRBV7-9

CDR3: CASSLVGLEQFF
D: .
J: TRBJ2-1
V: TRBV7-9

CDR3: CASSKGSREPGIQYF
D: .
J: TRBJ2-4
V: TRBV21-1

CDR3: CAIREGSGQGSSGANVLTF
D: TRBD1
J: TRBJ2-6
V: TRBV10-3

CDR3: CASSLGSPETQYF
D: .
J: TRBJ2-5
V: TRBV27

CDR3: CASSPASQSDTQYF
D: .
J: TRBJ2-3
V: TRBV7-2

CDR3: CASSSRQGRDEKLFF
D: TRBD1
J: TRBJ1-4
V: TRBV11-2

CDR3: CASSDGNSPYEQYF
D: .
J: TRBJ2-7
V: TRBV10-1

CDR3: CASSDEGRAGYTF
D: .
J: TRBJ1-2
V: TRBV6-4

CDR3: CSVGSANTEAFF
D: .
J: TRBJ1-1
V: TRBV29-1

CDR3: CASSQDMGQAYEQYF
D: TRBD1
J: TRBJ2-7
V: TRBV4-3

CDR3: CASSSTGRGGTDTQYF
D: .
J: TRBJ2-3
V: TRBV7-3

CDR3: CAISEILYEQYF
D: .
J: TRBJ2-7
V: TRBV10-3

CDR3: CASSLAQPSGSHEQYF
D: TRBD2
J: TRBJ2-7
V: TRBV7-2

CDR3: CASSDNEQFF
D: .
J: TRBJ2-1
V: TRBV6-4

CDR3: CASSSPGTADTQYF
D: .
J: TRBJ2-3
V: TRBV28

CDR3: CASSLGGGSFGEQYF
D: TRBD2
J: TRBJ2-7
V: TRBV7-2

CDR3: CASSIDREQETQYF
D: TRBD1
J: TRBJ2-5
V: TRBV28

CDR3: CASSPGSTRSEQYF
D: .
J: TRBJ2-7
V: TRBV25-1

CDR3: CANSIWTAKIRRGYTF
D: .
J: TRBJ1-2
V: TRBV2

CDR3: CASSLYSGSSREQFF
D: .
J: TRBJ2-1
V: TRBV5-1

CDR3: CASSLASGGVGTEAFF
D: .
J: TRBJ1-1
V: TRBV11-2

CDR3: CASSFIPGDNQPQHF
D: .
J: TRBJ1-5
V: TRBV5-1

CDR3: CASSLRQGSLSEQYF
D: TRBD1
J: TRBJ2-7
V: TRBV7-8

CDR3: CASSLRLAGTGELFF
D: TRBD2
J: TRBJ2-2
V: TRBV11-1

CDR3: CASSLEGTAAGYEQYF
D: TRBD1
J: TRBJ2-7
V: TRBV5-1